Presented here are 5 T cell receptor beta chains from one specimen sequenced in a study of CD8+ T cells in alopecia areata. Following extraction, RNA underwent reverse transcription to cDNA, which served as the sequencing template. Sequenced by immunoSEQ multiplex PCR; TCRdb stores in-frame clones only, minus some. The data hold about 110,000 clones, with over 55% observed a single time. The sequencing sample was made of NKG2D-low CD8+ T cells sorted from blood. These TCRs come from a human donor with alopecia areata.

The V and J genes are TRBV7-9 and TRBJ1-1; 8 positions agree with TRBD1. Germline CDR1 reads SEHNR; CDR2 reads FQNEAQ (reference sequence). J gave up 4 bases and V 10 bases, and 2 bases lay outside the gene matches. The CDR3 is made up of 11 amino acids. CDR3 in DNA: TGTGCCATCGACAGGGGCACTGAAGCTTTCTTT. This translates into CAIDRGTEAFF.

This chain links TRBV10-3 with TRBJ2-7; TRBD2 matches at 8 bases. The CDR3 spans 14 residues. Germline CDR1 ENHRY, CDR2 SYGVKD. V was clipped by 4 bases and J by 7 bases; unmatched bases: 9. CDR3 amino acids: CAISAAGGSEEQYF. In DNA form, the CDR3 reads TGTGCCATCAGTGCGGCGGGAGGCTCGGAGGAGCAGTACTTC.

This clone was recorded a few times. J is TRBJ2-7 and V is TRBV28; 8 bases line up with TRBD2. The CDR3 extends over 15 amino acids. V trimming: 5 bases; J trimming: 0 bases; junction bases outside the gene matches: 6. Germline lookup yields CDR1 MDHEN and CDR2 SYDVKM. This chain's CDR3 is CASSEVAGSSYEQYF. CDR3 nucleotide sequence: TGTGCCAGCAGTGAGGTAGCGGGGAGCTCCTACGAGCAGTACTTC.

This clone occurred once. The V gene is TRBV20-1, the J gene TRBJ2-2; D is uncertain. V was trimmed by 3 bases and J by 7 bases, leaving 6 bases between them. Germline CDR1 DFQATT, CDR2 SNEGSKA (reference sequence). There are 11 residues in the CDR3. This CDR3 reads CSASLLGELFF. The DNA for the CDR3 is TGCAGTGCTAGCCTACTCGGGGAGCTGTTTTTT.

The count of this clone is one. J is TRBJ2-7 and V is TRBV30; the match to TRBD2 covers 8 bases. V shed 0 bases, J shed 4 bases, and the junction held 14 bases outside the gene matches. CDR1 is GTSNPN, CDR2 SVGIG, per germline (reference sequence). This CDR3 has 17 amino acids. As DNA, the CDR3 is TGTGCCTGGAGTGTCTCGGGGGGGAACTCCCTAACTTACGAGCAGTACTTC. Protein product: CAWSVSGGNSLTYEQYF.